Included here is one T cell receptor (beta chain) sequence, with context. No antigen is known for it. Germline CDR1 is MDHEN and CDR2 is SYDVKM. V gave up 2 bases and J gave up 0 bases, with 14 bases separating them. The CDR3 totals 16 residues. The entry originates in a study of cytomegalovirus exposure and HLA in healthy donors. PCR was performed using 60 Vbeta and 13 Jbeta primers. Measured with immunoSEQ multiplex PCR; TCRdb has only the in-frame clones, and not every one. This sample's table reports 100,000 to 150,000 clones. Whole-study findings and limits: Highest at DRB1 and lowest at HLA-C, TCR association rates differed among HLA loci in a later analysis. With high specificity and sensitivity, the classifier reportedly diagnosed cytomegalovirus status.

The chain combines TRBV28 with TRBJ2-7, with a possible D match to TRBD2 (5 bases). This clonotype was sampled from a woman aged 35 to 49 in good health and CMV-seropositive. The sample taken for sequencing was PBMCs. The CDR3 coding sequence is TGTGCCAGCAGTTTAGGGCGAGGGCCCCTCTCCTACGAGCAGTACTTC. Protein sequence: CASSLGRGPLSYEQYF.